This TCR beta chain was captured by sequencing in a study of Graves' ophthalmopathy and Graves' hyperthyroidism. If patients had other autoimmune diseases, uncontrolled infections, pregnancy or lactation, they were excluded. The authors used Ficoll-Paque density gradient centrifugation to separate PBMCs. The input was more than 7.5 ml of fresh peripheral blood. Study findings and constraints: Most expanded thyroid clonotypes above 0.001 frequency also appeared in blood. With a specificity of just under 75% and a sensitivity of 70% to 71%, the model predicted ophthalmopathy progression.

On this clonotype itself: Its antigen remains unidentified.

The CDR3 is 15 residues long. Trimming stripped 3 bases from V and 1 base from J, with 9 bases between. In germline, CDR1 is MNHEY, CDR2 SVGEGT. Amplification of TCR beta CDR3 regions used RNA transcripts. HTBI primers primed a first-round RT-PCR, and a second-round multiplex PCR followed. TCRdb re-called the multiplex PCR reads with MiXCR, one entry per CDR3 protein. Here the sample spans 150,000 or so distinct CDR3 sequences, 35% to 45% being singletons. The sample was peripheral blood. This clonotype was sampled from a man younger than 45 with Graves' ophthalmopathy. The chain is built from TRBV6-2 or TRBV6-3 and TRBJ2-2, with D perhaps TRBD1 (6 bases). CDR3 amino acids: CASSYTGRNTGELFF. The CDR3 coding sequence is TGTGCCAGCAGTTATACAGGGAGGAACACCGGGGAGCTGTTTTTT.